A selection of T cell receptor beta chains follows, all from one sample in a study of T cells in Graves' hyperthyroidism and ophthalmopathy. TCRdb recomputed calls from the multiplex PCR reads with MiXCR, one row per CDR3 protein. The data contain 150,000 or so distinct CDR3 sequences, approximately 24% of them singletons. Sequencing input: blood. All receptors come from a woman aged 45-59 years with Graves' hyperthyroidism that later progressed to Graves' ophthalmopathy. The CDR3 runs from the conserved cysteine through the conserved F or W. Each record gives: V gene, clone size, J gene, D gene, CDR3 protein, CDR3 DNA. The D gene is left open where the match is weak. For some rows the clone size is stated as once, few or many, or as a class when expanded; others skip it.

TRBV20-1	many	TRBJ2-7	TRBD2	CSARSLAGPYEQYF	TGCAGTGCTAGGTCACTAGCGGGGCCTTACGAGCAGTACTTC
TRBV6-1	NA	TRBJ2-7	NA	CASSQPASYEQYF	TGTGCCAGCAGTCAACCCGCCAGCTACGAGCAGTACTTC
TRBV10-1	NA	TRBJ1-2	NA	CASSAPWGGAYGYTF	TGCGCCAGCAGTGCCCCGTGGGGGGGGGCCTATGGCTACACCTTC
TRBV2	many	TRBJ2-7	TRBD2	CASSVTSGRGEQYF	TGTGCCAGCAGTGTGACTAGCGGGAGAGGCGAGCAGTACTTC
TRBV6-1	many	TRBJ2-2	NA	CASTGRAYTGELFF	TGTGCCAGCACGGGGCGGGCCTACACCGGGGAGCTGTTTTTT
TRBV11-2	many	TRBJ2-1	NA	CASSYTLGRDKYNEQFF	TGTGCCAGCAGCTACACCCTGGGTCGGGACAAATACAATGAGCAGTTCTTC
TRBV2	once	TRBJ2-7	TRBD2	CASRWGGLAITYEQYF	TGTGCCAGCAGATGGGGGGGACTAGCGATAACCTACGAGCAGTACTTC
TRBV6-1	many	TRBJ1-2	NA	CASSTQNSNYGYTF	TGTGCCAGCAGTACCCAGAACTCTAACTATGGCTACACCTTC
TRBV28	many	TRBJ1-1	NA	CASSPRKFPTEAFF	TGTGCCAGCAGTCCTCGGAAGTTTCCAACTGAAGCTTTCTTT
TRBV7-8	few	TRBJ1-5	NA	CASSLATGFRNQPQHF	TGTGCCAGCTCACTCGCAACAGGGTTTCGCAATCAGCCCCAGCATTTT
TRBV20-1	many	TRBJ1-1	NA	CSARPPTGNTEAFF	TGCAGTGCTAGACCACCGACGGGGAACACTGAAGCTTTCTTT
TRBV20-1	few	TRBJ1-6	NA	CSAKAQGSMGSPLHF	TGCAGTGCTAAAGCCCAGGGGTCCATGGGTTCACCCCTCCACTTT
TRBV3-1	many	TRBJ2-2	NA	CASSQDRGVATGELFF	TGTGCCAGCAGCCAAGATCGAGGGGTGGCCACCGGGGAGCTGTTTTTT
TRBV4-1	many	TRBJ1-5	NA	CASSYDRGRNQPQHF	TGCGCCAGCAGCTATGATCGGGGTCGCAATCAGCCCCAGCATTTT
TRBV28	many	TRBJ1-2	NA	CASTAGLVVFGYTF	TGTGCCAGCACCGCGGGACTAGTAGTTTTTGGCTACACCTTC